The 13 T cell receptor beta chains reported below all come from one sample, sequenced in a study of CD8 T cells in ankylosing spondylitis. TCRdb redid the calling of the 5' RACE reads with MiXCR, one entry per CDR3 protein. This sample carries under 15,000 distinct CDR3 sequences, approximately 3% of them seen once, and the ten largest clones take around 10%. The source material was blood, either unsorted or a sorted T cell fraction (not recorded which). The receptor set was obtained from a male donor with ankylosing spondylitis or in good health (not recorded which).

The sample holds many counts of this clonotype. The chain has TRBV9 and TRBJ2-5, with unresolved D. CDR3 length: 14 residues. The V gene's germline CDR1 is SGDLS and CDR2 YYNGEE. V shed 0 bases and J shed 4 bases, with 10 bases lying between them. The CDR3 loop is CASSVGVGSETQYF. The CDR3 DNA follows: TGTGCCAGCAGCGTAGGGGTGGGCTCAGAGACCCAGTACTTC.

This clonotype has at least ten counts. V and J are TRBV9 and TRBJ2-5; a weak D match, TRBD2 (8 bases). The CDR3 is 18 amino acids. Trimming took 3 bases from V and 1 from J, leaving 22 bases between them. CDR1 is SGDLS, CDR2 YYNGEE, per germline. The CDR3 DNA sequence: TGTGCCAGCAGCGGACAGGGAGCGGGAGCCGCTACCCAAGAGACCCAGTACTTC. This codes for CASSGQGAGAATQETQYF.

This clonotype came up many times. The chain uses TRBV9 and TRBJ1-1; tentatively, D is TRBD1 (6 bases). Trimming took 3 bases from V and 5 from J, leaving 14 bases between them. The germline V gene encodes CDR1 SGDLS and CDR2 YYNGEE. This CDR3 is built from 14 residues. The DNA of the CDR3 is TGTGCCAGCAGCGAGATGGACAGACTGACTGAAGCTTTCTTT. Its translation is CASSEMDRLTEAFF. Drawing the rest from reference TRBV9 and TRBJ1-1, the complete variable domain is DSGVTQTPKHLITATGQRVTLRCSPRSGDLSVYWYQQSLDQGLQFLIQYYNGEERAKGNILERFSAQQFPDLHSELNLSSLELGDSALYFCASSEMDRLTEAFFGQGTRLTVV.

This clonotype was picked up many times. The chain is built from TRBV21-1 and TRBJ2-7; no DNA check was done on the table's D call, TRBD2. TRBV21-1 is described as a pseudogene. The CDR3 has 14 amino acids. This CDR3 reads CASSKVGLSYEQYF. DNA of the CDR3: TGTGCCAGCAGCAAGGTGGGCCTCTCCTACGAGCAGTACTTC.

Many counts were recorded for this clonotype. This chain joins TRBV9 and TRBJ2-7, with D perhaps TRBD1 (5 bases). Trimming removed 0 bases from V and 5 bases from J, with 12 bases in between. The CDR3 sequence is 14 residues long. The germline gives CDR1 SGDLS, CDR2 YYNGEE. CDR3 in DNA: TGTGCCAGCAGCGTAGATGTCAGGGTTCACGAGCAGTACTTC. Translating gives CASSVDVRVHEQYF.

This clonotype was counted ten times or more. CDR3 sequence: CASSLPGPQETQYF. The CDR3 DNA follows: TGTGCCAGCAGCCTACCGGGCCCCCAAGAGACCCAGTACTTC. J is TRBJ2-5 and V is TRBV9; D unresolved. Trimming cost V 4 bases and J 1 base, with 11 bases left between them. The germline gives CDR1 SGDLS, CDR2 YYNGEE. The CDR3 runs to 14 residues.

This clonotype was seen repeatedly, ten times or more. The chain links TRBV9 to TRBJ2-3, with 9 bases lining up with TRBD1. The ends lost 4 bases at V and 0 bases at J; junction bases unmatched: 6. This CDR3 is built from 16 residues. Germline assignment: CDR1 SGDLS and CDR2 YYNGEE. CDR3 loop: CASSLRQGGSTDTQYF. CDR3 DNA sequence: TGTGCCAGCAGCCTCCGACAGGGGGGAAGCACAGATACGCAGTATTTT.

This clonotype was seen ten or more times. The chain links TRBV9 to TRBJ2-1; D tentatively fits TRBD1 or TRBD2 (6 bases each). The CDR3 is 16 residues long. Trimming pared 3 bases from V and 6 bases from J, leaving 19 bases between. Germline CDR1 is SGDLS and CDR2 is YYNGEE. The CDR3 protein is CASSEPTRGGGNEQFF. CDR3 nucleotide sequence: TGTGCCAGCAGCGAACCGACTAGAGGGGGTGGCAATGAGCAGTTCTTC.

This clonotype has at least ten counts. V and J are TRBV9 and TRBJ2-3; D is ambiguous. Germline values: CDR1 SGDLS, CDR2 YYNGEE. Between the trimmed V and J ends, which lost 4 bases and 0 bases, there was a span of 12 bases. There are 15 residues in the CDR3. CDR3 in DNA: TGTGCCAGCAGCCCTACATCGACTAGCACAGATACGCAGTATTTT. Amino acid sequence: CASSPTSTSTDTQYF.

Written as DNA, the CDR3 is TGTGCCAGCAGCCGGGGACAGACCACCGGGGAGCTGTTTTTT. It encodes CASSRGQTTGELFF. The rearrangement links TRBV9 to TRBJ2-2, with 7 bases matching TRBD1. V was pared by 4 bases and J by 4 bases, with 4 bases of the junction left unmatched. The CDR3 loop spans 14 amino acids. The V gene's germline CDR1 is SGDLS and CDR2 YYNGEE.

In its sample, this clonotype ranks as medium-sized. The chain has TRBV9 and TRBJ2-3; 13 nucleotides line up with TRBD2. This CDR3 comprises 16 residues. The germline CDR1 and CDR2 sequences are SGDLS and YYNGEE. V trimming: 4 bases; J trimming: 2 bases; junction bases outside the gene matches: 4. The CDR3 region is CASSYGLAGVTDTQYF. DNA of the CDR3: TGTGCCAGCAGCTACGGACTAGCGGGGGTCACAGATACGCAGTATTTT.

This clonotype came up many times. This chain links TRBV9 with TRBJ1-2; no firm D call. V lost 3 bases to trimming and J lost 8 bases, with 14 bases between them. The CDR3 extends over 13 amino acids. Per germline, CDR1 SGDLS and CDR2 YYNGEE. CDR3 DNA: TGTGCCAGCAGCGCTGATATGGGTGGCGGCTACACCTTC. Translating gives CASSADMGGGYTF.

Many counts were recorded for this clonotype. The rearrangement joins TRBV9 to TRBJ1-1; no definite D call. The CDR3 contains 14 residues. Trimming left V 0 bases short and J 4 bases short, with 10 bases between. Germline-derived CDR1 and CDR2 are SGDLS and YYNGEE. The CDR3 loop is CASSVGVAGTEAFF. The CDR3 DNA reads as TGTGCCAGCAGCGTAGGGGTAGCGGGCACTGAAGCTTTCTTT.